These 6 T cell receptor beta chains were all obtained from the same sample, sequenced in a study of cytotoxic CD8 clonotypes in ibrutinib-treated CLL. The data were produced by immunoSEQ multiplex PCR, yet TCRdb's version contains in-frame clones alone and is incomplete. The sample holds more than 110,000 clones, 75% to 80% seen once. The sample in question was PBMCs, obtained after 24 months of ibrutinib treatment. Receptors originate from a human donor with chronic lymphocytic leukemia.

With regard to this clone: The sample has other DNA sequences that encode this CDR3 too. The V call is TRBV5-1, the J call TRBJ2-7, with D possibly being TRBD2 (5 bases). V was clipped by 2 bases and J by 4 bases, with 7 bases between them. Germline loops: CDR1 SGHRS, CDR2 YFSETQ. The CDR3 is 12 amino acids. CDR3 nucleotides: TGCGCCAGCAGCTTTGGCGGGTACGAGCAGTACTTC. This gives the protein CASSFGGYEQYF. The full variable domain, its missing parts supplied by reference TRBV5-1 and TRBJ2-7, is KAGVTQTPRYLIKTRGQQVTLSCSPISGHRSVSWYQQTPGQGLQFLFEYFSETQRNKGNFPGRFSGRQFSNSRSEMNVSTLELGDSALYLCASSFGGYEQYFGPGTRLTVT.

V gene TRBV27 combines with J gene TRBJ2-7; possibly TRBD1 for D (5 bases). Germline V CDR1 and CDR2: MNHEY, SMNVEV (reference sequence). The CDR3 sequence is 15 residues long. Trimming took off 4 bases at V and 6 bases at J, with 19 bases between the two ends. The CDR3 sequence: CASSSLSKGVREQYF. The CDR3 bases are TGTGCCAGCAGTTCCCTTTCCAAAGGGGTACGCGAGCAGTACTTC.

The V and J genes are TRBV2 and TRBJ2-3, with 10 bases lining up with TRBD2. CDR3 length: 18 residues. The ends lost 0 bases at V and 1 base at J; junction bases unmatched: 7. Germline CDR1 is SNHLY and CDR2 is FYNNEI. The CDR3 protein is CASSEAESGGAGTDTQYF. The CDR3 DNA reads TGTGCCAGCAGTGAAGCGGAGAGCGGGGGGGCGGGCACAGATACGCAGTATTTT. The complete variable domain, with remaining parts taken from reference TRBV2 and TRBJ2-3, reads EPEVTQTPSHQVTQMGQEVILRCVPISNHLYFYWYRQILGQKVEFLVSFYNNEISEKSEIFDDQFSVERPDGSNFTLKIRSTKLEDSAMYFCASSEAESGGAGTDTQYFGPGTRLTVL.

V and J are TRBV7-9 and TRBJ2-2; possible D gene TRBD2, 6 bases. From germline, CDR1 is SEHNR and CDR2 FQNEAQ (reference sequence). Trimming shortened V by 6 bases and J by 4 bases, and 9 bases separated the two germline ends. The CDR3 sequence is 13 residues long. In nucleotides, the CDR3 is TGTGCCAGCAGGGAGGGGAGCACCGGGGAGCTGTTTTTT. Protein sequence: CASREGSTGELFF.

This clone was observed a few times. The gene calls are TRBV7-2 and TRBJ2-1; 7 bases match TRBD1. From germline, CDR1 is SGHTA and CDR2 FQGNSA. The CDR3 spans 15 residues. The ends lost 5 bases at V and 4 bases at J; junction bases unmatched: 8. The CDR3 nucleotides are TGTGCCAGCAGCGTAGGGGGCAGGGGGTACAATGAGCAGTTCTTC. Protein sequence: CASSVGGRGYNEQFF.

The CDR3 reads CASSPIGGETQYF. The CDR3 DNA follows: TGTGCCAGTAGCCCCATAGGAGGGGAGACCCAGTACTTC. V gene TRBV19 combines with J gene TRBJ2-5; D is possibly TRBD2 (6 bases). CDR1 LNHDA and CDR2 SQIVND come from the germline V gene (reference sequence). The CDR3 sequence is 13 residues long. V gave up 6 bases and J gave up 5 bases, with 13 bases separating them.